This T cell receptor beta chain was identified during a study of long-term antiretroviral therapy in people with HIV. The V gene lost 11 bases and the J gene lost 10 bases, with 20 bases spanning the gap. Per germline, CDR1 MNHNS and CDR2 SASEGT. The CDR3 is made up of 13 amino acids. Run at survey level, the immunoSEQ assay was version v3.0. Profiled with immunoSEQ multiplex PCR; TCRdb holds only in-frame clones, not every one. The table shows approximately 25,000 clones, with more than 75% occurring only once. This clonotype was sampled from a man in his forties or fifties with HIV. V is TRBV6-1 and J is TRBJ1-4, with a possible D match to TRBD1 (5 bases). Sequencing was performed on unsorted PBMCs, taken about 5 years after starting antiretroviral therapy. The CDR3 bases are TGTGCCGCTACCAAGGGTCTTGGGACAAAACTGTTTTTT. Translating gives CAATKGLGTKLFF.